The TCR beta chain under discussion was sequenced for a study of OX40 agonist ivuxolimab in advanced cancers. Study in general: Ivuxolimab doses were 0.01, 0.1, 0.3, 1.5, 3 or 10 mg/kg every 2 weeks.

Blood sampling was done at baseline, cycle 4 day 1, and cycle 7 day 1. Findings and caveats of the study: Clonal expansion by week 6 occurred in CD4+ and CD8+ blood T cells (at 0.1 to 3.0 mg/kg). The work left the antigen specificity of expanded peripheral T cells undetermined.

This CDR3 contains 13 residues. CDR1 and CDR2 from the germline V gene are SGHRS and YFSETQ. With 8 bases removed from V and 4 bases from J, the gap between germline ends came to 13 bases. Using immunoSEQ multiplex PCR, the repertoire was profiled, and TCRdb retains in-frame clones only, with some absent. The sample lists over 95,000 clones, about 90% occurring once. With respect to this clone: As yet, its antigen is unknown.

The rearrangement links TRBV5-1 to TRBJ1-3; D is unclear. The sequence was obtained from an adult with an advanced solid tumor such as melanoma, head and neck, liver or kidney cancer. Sequencing used CD4+ or CD8+ T cells sorted from blood, obtained in a trial of the OX40 agonist ivuxolimab. Here the CDR3 DNA reads TGCGCCAGTCGAAGCGGGTCCGGAAACACCATATATTTT. It is translated as CASRSGSGNTIYF.